There are a few counts of the clone carrying this TCR beta chain. Its cognate antigen is unknown. Unique molecular identifiers were added to individual cDNA molecules. TCRdb itself ran the 5' RACE reads through MiXCR, one entry per CDR3 protein. In the table there are 75,000 to 80,000 distinct CDR3 sequences, over 9% of which are singletons. These data originate in a study of early T cells in non-severe SARS-CoV-2 infection. Turning to the study itself: The input, bulk RNA from unsorted whole blood, was sequenced, and chains were unpaired. Regarding the study as a whole: Matching with VDJdb favored anti-spike CD8 responses (missing private and CD4 specificities).

CDR1 is SQVTM and CDR2 is ANQGSEA in the germline V gene. V was shortened by 1 base and J by 7 bases, with 4 bases between the two germline ends. The CDR3 has 10 amino acids. The sequencing used whole blood, collected at baseline. The sequence was collected from an adult who was a healthcare worker with PCR-confirmed SARS-CoV-2 infection or an uninfected control (not recorded which). V and J are TRBV29-1 and TRBJ1-2; D is unresolved. The CDR3 here is CSVEAVGYTF. The CDR3, as DNA: TGCAGCGTTGAAGCGGTTGGCTACACCTTC.